Described below is a single T cell receptor (beta chain) sequence and its context. The table came from immunoSEQ multiplex PCR; TCRdb's copy has only in-frame clones and leaves some out. The table records approximately 68,000 clones, almost 90% of them present only once. These data originate in a study of OX40 agonist ivuxolimab in advanced cancers. The CDR3 contains 15 residues. The ends were cut back, 6 bases at V and 0 bases at J, with 13 bases in the middle. The V gene's germline CDR1 is SGDLS and CDR2 YYNGEE. This TCR came from an adult with an advanced solid tumor such as melanoma, head and neck, liver or kidney cancer. Specimen: CD4+ or CD8+ T cells sorted from blood, collected in a trial of the OX40 agonist ivuxolimab. This rearrangement joins TRBV9 to TRBJ2-1, with TRBD2 as a possible D gene (7 bases). In DNA, the CDR3 is TGTGCCAGCACCCGAGGGGGGGGCTCCTACAATGAGCAGTTCTTC. Encoded protein: CASTRGGGSYNEQFF.